Detailed here is one T cell receptor beta chain. The data were taken from a study of a mutant IDH1 vaccine in newly diagnosed glioma. Study-wide context: Of the patients given treatment, about 62% were male and 37.5% were female, and a mean age of about 40 years was recorded. Previous care, which was radiotherapy, temozolomide, or both, most often involved both.

TCRdb keeps only in-frame clones here, not all; method: immunoSEQ multiplex PCR. The table records around 99,000 clones, about 82% of them present only once. Time point described: baseline, week 1 (first vaccination visit). Treatment described: pre-vaccination baseline after standard-of-care therapy. Astrocytomas that were new, WHO grade 3 or 4, IDH1-mutant and ATRX-lost were present in the donors. The CDR3 sequence is 11 residues long. Trimming stripped 4 bases from V and 10 bases from J, with 10 bases between. The V gene's germline CDR1 is MGHDK and CDR2 SYGVNS. This sequence was found in a man between 40 and 49 years old with glioma. The chain has TRBV25-1 and TRBJ1-1; no firm D call. Sequenced material: PBMCs, taken from a glioma patient treated with radiotherapy, temozolomide or both. Here the CDR3 DNA reads TGTGCCAGCAGTGGGGTTTCTGGAGCTTTCTTT. As protein: CASSGVSGAFF.